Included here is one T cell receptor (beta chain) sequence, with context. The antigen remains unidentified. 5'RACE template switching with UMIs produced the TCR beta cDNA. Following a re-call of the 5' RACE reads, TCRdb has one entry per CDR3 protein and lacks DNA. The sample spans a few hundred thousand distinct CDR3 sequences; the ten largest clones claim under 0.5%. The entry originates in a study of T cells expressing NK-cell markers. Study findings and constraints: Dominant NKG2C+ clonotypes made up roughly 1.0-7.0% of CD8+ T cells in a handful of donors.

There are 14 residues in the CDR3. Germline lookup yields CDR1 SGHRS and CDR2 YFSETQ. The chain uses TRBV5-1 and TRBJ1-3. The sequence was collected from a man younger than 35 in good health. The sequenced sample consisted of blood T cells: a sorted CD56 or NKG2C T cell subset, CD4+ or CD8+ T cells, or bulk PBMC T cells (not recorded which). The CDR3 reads CASSLTLFGNTIYF.